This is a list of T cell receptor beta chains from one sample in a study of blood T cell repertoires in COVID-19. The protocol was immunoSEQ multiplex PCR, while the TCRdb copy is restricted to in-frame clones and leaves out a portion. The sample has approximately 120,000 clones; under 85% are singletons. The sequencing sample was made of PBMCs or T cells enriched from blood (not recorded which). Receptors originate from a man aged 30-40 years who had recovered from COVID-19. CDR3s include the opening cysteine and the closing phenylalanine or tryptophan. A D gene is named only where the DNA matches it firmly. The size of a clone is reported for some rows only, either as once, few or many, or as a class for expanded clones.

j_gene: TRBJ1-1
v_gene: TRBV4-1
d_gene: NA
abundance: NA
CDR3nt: TGCGCCAGCAGCCCCCCAACAGGGCTATTGGACACTGAAGCTTTCTTT
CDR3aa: CASSPPTGLLDTEAFF

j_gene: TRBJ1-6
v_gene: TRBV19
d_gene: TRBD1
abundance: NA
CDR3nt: TGTGCCAGTAGCCCTGGGACAGGGCCGGGGAATTCACCCCTCCACTTT
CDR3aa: CASSPGTGPGNSPLHF

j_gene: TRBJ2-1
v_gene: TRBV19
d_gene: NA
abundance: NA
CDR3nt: TGTGCCAGTAGTATAACAGAGTACAATGAGCAGTTCTTC
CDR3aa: CASSITEYNEQFF

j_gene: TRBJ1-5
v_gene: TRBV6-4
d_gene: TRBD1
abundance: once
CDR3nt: TGTGCCAGCAGGGACCGACAGGGGCTCTTGGATCAGCCCCAGCATTTT
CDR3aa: CASRDRQGLLDQPQHF

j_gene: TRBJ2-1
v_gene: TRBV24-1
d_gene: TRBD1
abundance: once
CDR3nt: TGTGCCACCAGTGATTCCGGGACAGGGATTGAGCAGTTCTTC
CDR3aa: CATSDSGTGIEQFF

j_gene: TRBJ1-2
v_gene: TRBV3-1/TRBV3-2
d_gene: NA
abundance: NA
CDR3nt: TGTGCCAGCAGCCGCACAACAGGGAACTATGGCTACACCTTC
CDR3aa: CASSRTTGNYGYTF

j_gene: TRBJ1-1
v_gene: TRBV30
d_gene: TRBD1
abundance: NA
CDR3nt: TGTGCCTGGAGTGTAAGGGGCAGGGGGAAGCAAGCTGAAGCTTTCTTT
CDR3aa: CAWSVRGRGKQAEAFF

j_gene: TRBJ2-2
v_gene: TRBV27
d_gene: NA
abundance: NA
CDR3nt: TGTGCCAGCAGTTTCATGAACACCGGGGAGCTGTTTTTT
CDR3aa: CASSFMNTGELFF

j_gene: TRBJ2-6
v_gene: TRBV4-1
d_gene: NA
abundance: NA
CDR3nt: TGCGCCAGCAGCCAAGAAACGAGCTCTGGGGCCAACGTCCTGACTTTC
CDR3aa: CASSQETSSGANVLTF

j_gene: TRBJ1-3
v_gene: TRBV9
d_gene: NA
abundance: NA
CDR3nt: TGTGCCAGCAGCGTATCAGGGTCTGGAAACACCATATATTTT
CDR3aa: CASSVSGSGNTIYF

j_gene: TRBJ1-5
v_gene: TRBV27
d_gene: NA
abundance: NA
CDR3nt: TGTGCCAGCAGTCAGGACAGCCCTCATCAGCCCCAGCATTTT
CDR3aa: CASSQDSPHQPQHF

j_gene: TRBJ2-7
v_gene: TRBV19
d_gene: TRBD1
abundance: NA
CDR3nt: TGTGCCAGTAGTATAGTCGCAGGGGGCTACGAGCAGTACTTC
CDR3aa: CASSIVAGGYEQYF

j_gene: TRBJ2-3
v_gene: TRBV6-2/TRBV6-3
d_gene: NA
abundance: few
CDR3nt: TGTGCCAGCAGTTACGGGCTACGCACAGATACGCAGTATTTT
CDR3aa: CASSYGLRTDTQYF

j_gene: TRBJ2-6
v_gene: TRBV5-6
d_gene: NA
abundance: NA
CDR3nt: TGTGCCAGCAGTTTTGAACAGACCAACGTCCTGACTTTC
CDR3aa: CASSFEQTNVLTF

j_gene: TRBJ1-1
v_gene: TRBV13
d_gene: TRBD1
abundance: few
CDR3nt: TGTGCCAGCAGCCAGTGGGGGACAGGGGTTCTTGAAGCTTTCTTT
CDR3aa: CASSQWGTGVLEAFF

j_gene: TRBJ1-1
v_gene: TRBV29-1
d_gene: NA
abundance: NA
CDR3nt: TGCAGCGTTGAATCGGAGGCCAACACTGAAGCTTTCTTT
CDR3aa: CSVESEANTEAFF

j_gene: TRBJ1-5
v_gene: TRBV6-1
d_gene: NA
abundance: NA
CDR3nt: TGTGCCAGCAGTGAAGTCACAGGGTATAGCAATCAGCCCCAGCATTTT
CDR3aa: CASSEVTGYSNQPQHF

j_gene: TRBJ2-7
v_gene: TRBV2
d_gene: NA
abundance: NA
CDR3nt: TGTGCCAGCAGCTTAACAGGGTACGAGCAGTACTTC
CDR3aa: CASSLTGYEQYF

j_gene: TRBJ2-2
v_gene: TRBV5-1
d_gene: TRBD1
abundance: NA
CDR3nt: TGCGCCAGCAGCTCGGGACAGGGAACCGGGGAGCTGTTTTTT
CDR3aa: CASSSGQGTGELFF

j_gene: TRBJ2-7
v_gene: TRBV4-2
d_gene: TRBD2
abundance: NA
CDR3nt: TGTGCCAGCAGCCAAGATGGGGGGACTAGCGCAACCTACGAGCAGTACTTC
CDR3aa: CASSQDGGTSATYEQYF

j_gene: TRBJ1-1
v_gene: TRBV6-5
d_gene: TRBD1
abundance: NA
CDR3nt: TGTGCCAGCAGTCCCGGGACAGGGAGAGCCACTGAAGCTTTCTTT
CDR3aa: CASSPGTGRATEAFF

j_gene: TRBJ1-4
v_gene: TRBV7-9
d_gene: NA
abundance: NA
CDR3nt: TGTGCCAGCAGCTTAGGGTCAGCTAATGAAAAACTGTTTTTT
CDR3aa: CASSLGSANEKLFF

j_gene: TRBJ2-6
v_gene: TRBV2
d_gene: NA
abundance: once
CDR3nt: TGTGCCAGCCGTGGGGGCCCAGTACCCAGCTCTGGGGCCAACGTCCTGACTTTC
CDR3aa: CASRGGPVPSSGANVLTF

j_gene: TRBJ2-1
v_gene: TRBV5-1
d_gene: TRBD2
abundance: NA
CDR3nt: TGCGCCAGCAGCTTGGTCGGACTAGCGGCCTACAATGAGCAGTTCTTC
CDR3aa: CASSLVGLAAYNEQFF

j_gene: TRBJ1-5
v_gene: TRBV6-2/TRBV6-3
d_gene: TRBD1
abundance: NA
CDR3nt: TGTGCCAGCAGTACTTACAGGGGTAGCGATCAGCCCCAGCATTTT
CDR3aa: CASSTYRGSDQPQHF

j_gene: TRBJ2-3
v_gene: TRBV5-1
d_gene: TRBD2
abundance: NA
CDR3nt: TGCGCCAGCAGCTTGGGTAGCGGGAGGGCCACAGATACGCAGTATTTT
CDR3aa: CASSLGSGRATDTQYF

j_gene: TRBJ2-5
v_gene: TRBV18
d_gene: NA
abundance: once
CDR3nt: TGTGCCAGCTCATGGCGACCGACAGGTTCCGAGACCCAGTACTTC
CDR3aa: CASSWRPTGSETQYF

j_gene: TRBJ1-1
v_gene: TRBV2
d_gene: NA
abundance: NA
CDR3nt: TGTGCCAGCAGGCCGGGACATTCGAACACTGAAGCTTTCTTT
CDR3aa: CASRPGHSNTEAFF

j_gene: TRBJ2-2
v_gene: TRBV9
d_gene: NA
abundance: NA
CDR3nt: TGTGCCAGCAGCGTAGACTGGAACACCGGGGAGCTGTTTTTT
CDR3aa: CASSVDWNTGELFF

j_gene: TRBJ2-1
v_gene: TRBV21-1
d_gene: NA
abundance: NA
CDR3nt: TGTGCCAGCAGCTATCCGGGACTAGGAAACAATGAGCAGTTCTTC
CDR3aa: CASSYPGLGNNEQFF

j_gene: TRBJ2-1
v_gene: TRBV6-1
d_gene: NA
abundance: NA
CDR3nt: TGTGCCAGCAGTGAAAGACTATCCTCCTACAATGAGCAGTTCTTC
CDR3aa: CASSERLSSYNEQFF

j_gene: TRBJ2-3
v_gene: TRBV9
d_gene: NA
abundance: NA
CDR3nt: TGTGCCAGCAGCGTCCAGGGGAGAGATACGCAGTATTTT
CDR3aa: CASSVQGRDTQYF

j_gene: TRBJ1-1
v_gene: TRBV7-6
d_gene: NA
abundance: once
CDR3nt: TGTGCCAGCAGCTTAGAGCACAACACTGAAGCTTTCTTT
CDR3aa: CASSLEHNTEAFF

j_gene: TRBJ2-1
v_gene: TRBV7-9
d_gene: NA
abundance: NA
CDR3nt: TGTGCCAGCAGCTTAGGTCCTTACAATGAGCAGTTCTTC
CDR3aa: CASSLGPYNEQFF

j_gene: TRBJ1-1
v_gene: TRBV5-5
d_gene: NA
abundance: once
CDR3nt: TGTGCCAGCAGCTTGAAGTCCGGGGGCACTGAAGCTTTCTTT
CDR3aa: CASSLKSGGTEAFF

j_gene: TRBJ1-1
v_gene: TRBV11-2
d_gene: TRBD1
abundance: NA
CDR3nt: TGTGCCAGCAGCTACCAGACAGGGGCTCTTAACACTGAAGCTTTCTTT
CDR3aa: CASSYQTGALNTEAFF

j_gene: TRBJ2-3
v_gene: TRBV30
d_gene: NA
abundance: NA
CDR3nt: TGTGCCTGGAGCCCCGGCACAGATACGCAGTATTTT
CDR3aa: CAWSPGTDTQYF

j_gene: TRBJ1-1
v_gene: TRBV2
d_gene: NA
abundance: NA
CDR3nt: TGTGCCAGCAGGGGCATGAACACTGAAGCTTTCTTT
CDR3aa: CASRGMNTEAFF

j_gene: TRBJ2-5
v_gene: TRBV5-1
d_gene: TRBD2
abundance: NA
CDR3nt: TGCGCCAGCAGCTTGGGGTGGGCGGGGGGCCCTTCGGAGACCCAGTACTTC
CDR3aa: CASSLGWAGGPSETQYF

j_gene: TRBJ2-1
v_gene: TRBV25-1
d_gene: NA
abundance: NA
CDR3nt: TGTGCCAGCAGTGAACACTCCTACAATGAGCAGTTCTTC
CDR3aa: CASSEHSYNEQFF